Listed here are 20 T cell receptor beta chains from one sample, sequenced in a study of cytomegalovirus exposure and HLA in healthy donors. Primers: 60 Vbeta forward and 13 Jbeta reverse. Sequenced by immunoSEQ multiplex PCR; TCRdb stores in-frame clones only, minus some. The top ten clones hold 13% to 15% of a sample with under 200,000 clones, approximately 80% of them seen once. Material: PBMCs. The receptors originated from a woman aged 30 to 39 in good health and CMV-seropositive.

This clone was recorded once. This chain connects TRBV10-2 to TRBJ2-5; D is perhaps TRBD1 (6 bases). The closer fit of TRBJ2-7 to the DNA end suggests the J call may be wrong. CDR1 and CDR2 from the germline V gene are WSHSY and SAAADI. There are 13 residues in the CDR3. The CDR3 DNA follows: TGCGCCAGCAGGGAGACAGGATCCTACGAGCAGTACTTC. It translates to CASRETGSYEQYF.

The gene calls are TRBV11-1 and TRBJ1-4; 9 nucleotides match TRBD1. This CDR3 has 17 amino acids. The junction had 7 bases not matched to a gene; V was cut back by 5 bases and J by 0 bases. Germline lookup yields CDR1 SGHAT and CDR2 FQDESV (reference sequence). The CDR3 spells CASSPRTGAATNEKLFF. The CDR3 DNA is TGTGCCAGCAGCCCGAGGACAGGGGCCGCAACTAATGAAAAACTGTTTTTT.

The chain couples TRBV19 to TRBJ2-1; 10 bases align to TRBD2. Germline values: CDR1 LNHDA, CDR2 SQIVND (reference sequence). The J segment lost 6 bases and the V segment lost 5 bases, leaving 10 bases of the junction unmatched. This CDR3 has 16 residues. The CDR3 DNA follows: TGTGCCAGTAGTTATTTAGCGGGAGGCTGGTCCAATGAGCAGTTCTTC. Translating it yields CASSYLAGGWSNEQFF.

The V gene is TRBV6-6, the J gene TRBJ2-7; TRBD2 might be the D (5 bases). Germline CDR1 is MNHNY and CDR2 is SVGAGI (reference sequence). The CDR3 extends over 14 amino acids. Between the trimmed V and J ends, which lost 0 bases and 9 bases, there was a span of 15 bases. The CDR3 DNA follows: TGTGCCAGCAGTTACTCGATGGCGGGTTCTAGGCAGTACTTC. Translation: CASSYSMAGSRQYF.

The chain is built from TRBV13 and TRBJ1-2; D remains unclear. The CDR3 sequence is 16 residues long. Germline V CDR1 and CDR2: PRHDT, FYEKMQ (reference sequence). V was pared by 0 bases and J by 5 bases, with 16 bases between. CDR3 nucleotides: TGTGCCAGCAGCTTAGGGTCGATAGTGGAGGCGTATGGCTACACCTTC. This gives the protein CASSLGSIVEAYGYTF. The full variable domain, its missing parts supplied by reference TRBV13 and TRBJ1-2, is AAGVIQSPRHLIKEKRETATLKCYPIPRHDTVYWYQQGPGQDPQFLISFYEKMQSDKGSIPDRFSAQQFSDYHSELNMSSLELGDSALYFCASSLGSIVEAYGYTFGSGTRLTVV.

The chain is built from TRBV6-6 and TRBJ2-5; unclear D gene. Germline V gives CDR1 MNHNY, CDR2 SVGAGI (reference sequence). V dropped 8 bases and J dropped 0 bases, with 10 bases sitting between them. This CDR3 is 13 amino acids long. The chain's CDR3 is CASQNSYQETQYF. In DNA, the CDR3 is TGTGCCAGCCAAAACAGCTACCAAGAGACCCAGTACTTC.

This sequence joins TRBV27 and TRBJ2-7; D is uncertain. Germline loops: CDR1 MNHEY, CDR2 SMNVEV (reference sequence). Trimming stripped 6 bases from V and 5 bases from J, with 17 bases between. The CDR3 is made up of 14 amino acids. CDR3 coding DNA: TGTGCCAGCAGGCCAATATTAGAGTCCCACGAGCAGTACTTC. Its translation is CASRPILESHEQYF.

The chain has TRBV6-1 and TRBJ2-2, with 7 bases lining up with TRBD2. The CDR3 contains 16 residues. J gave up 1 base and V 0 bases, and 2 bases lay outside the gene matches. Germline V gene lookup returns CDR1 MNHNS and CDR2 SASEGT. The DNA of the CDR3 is TGTGCCAGCAGTGAAGCGACGGGGGGGAACACCGGGGAGCTGTTTTTT. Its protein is CASSEATGGNTGELFF.

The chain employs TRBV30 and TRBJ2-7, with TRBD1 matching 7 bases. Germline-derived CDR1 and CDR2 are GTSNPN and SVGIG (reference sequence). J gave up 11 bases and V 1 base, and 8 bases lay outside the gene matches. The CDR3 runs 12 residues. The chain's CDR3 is CAWSATGSREYF. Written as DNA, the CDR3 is TGTGCCTGGAGTGCGACAGGGAGCCGTGAGTACTTC.

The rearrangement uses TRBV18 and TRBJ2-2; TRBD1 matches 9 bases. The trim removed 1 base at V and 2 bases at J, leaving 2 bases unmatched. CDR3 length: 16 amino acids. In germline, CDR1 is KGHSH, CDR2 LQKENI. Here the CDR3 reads CASSPRGQGNTGELFF. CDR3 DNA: TGTGCCAGCTCACCACGGGGACAGGGTAACACCGGGGAGCTGTTTTTT. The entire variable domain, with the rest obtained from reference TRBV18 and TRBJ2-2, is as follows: NAGVMQNPRHLVRRRGQEARLRCSPMKGHSHVYWYRQLPEEGLKFMVYLQKENIIDESGMPKERFSAEFPKEGPSILRIQQVVRGDSAAYFCASSPRGQGNTGELFFGEGSRLTVL.

The CDR3 bases are TGTGCCAGCAGCTTCAATCGGTTTGGGACAGGGGCGGGTCCTGAAAAACTGTTTTTT. The encoded protein is CASSFNRFGTGAGPEKLFF. This chain connects TRBV7-2 to TRBJ1-4; TRBD1 aligns across 10 bases. Germline V gene sequence: CDR1 SGHTA, CDR2 FQGNSA. After removal of 3 bases from V and 7 bases from J, the junction contained 17 bases not matched to a gene. CDR3 length equals 19 residues.

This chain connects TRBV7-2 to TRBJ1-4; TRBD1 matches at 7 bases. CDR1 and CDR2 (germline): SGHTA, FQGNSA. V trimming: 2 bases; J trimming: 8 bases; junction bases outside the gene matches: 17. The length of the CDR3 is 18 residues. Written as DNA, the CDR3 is TGTGCCAGCAGCTTATCACCCCTACTCGGGACAGCAGCCGAAAAACTGTTTTTT. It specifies CASSLSPLLGTAAEKLFF.

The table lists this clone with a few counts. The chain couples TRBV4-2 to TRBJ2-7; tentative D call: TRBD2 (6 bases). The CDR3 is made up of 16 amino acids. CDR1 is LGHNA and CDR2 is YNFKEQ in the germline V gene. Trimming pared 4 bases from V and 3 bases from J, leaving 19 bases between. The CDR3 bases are TGTGCCAGCAGCCGAGATACCTTCGGGAGACGCTACGAGCAGTACTTC. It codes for CASSRDTFGRRYEQYF.

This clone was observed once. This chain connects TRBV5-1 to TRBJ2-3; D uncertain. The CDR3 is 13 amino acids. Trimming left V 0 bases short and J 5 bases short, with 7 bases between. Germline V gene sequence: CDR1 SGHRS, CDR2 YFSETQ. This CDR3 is CASSLGPGDTQYF. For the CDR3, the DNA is TGCGCCAGCAGCTTGGGGCCTGGAGATACGCAGTATTTT.

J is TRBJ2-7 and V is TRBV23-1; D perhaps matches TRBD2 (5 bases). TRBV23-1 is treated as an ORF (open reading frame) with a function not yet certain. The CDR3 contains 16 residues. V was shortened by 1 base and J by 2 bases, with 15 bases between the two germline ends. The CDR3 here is CASSQFGAPRAYEQYF. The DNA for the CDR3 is TGCGCCAGCAGTCAATTCGGCGCCCCGAGGGCCTACGAGCAGTACTTC.

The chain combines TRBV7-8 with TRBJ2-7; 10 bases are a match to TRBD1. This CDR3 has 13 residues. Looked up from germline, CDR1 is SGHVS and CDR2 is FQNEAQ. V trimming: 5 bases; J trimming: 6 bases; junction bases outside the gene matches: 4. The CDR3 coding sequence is TGTGCCAGCAGCCCCCGGGACAGGGGCGAGCAGTACTTC. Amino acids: CASSPRDRGEQYF.

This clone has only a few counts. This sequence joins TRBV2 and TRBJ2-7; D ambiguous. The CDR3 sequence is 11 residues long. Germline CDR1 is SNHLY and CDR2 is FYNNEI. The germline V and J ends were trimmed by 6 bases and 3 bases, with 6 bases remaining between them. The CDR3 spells CASRLHYEQYF. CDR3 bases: TGTGCCAGCAGACTGCACTACGAGCAGTACTTC.

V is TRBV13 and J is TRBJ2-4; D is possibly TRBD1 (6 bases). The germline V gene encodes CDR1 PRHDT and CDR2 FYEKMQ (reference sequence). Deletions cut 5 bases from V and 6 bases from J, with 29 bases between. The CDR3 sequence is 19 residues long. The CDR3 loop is CASSPGPGTSRGEGNIQYF. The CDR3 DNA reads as TGTGCCAGCAGCCCTGGACCCGGGACATCAAGGGGAGAGGGAAACATTCAGTACTTC.

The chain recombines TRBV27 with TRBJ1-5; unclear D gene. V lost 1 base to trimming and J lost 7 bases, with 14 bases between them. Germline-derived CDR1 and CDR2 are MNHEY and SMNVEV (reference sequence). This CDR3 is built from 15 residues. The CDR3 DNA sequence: TGTGCCAGCAGTTTATTGGGCCCCTTCGGACAGCCCCAGCATTTT. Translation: CASSLLGPFGQPQHF.

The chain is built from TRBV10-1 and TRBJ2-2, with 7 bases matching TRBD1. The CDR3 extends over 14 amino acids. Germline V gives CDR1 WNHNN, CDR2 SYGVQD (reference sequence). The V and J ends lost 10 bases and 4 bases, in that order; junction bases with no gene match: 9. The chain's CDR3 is CAIRDSAFTGELFF. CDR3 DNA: TGCGCCATCAGGGACAGCGCATTCACCGGGGAGCTGTTTTTT.